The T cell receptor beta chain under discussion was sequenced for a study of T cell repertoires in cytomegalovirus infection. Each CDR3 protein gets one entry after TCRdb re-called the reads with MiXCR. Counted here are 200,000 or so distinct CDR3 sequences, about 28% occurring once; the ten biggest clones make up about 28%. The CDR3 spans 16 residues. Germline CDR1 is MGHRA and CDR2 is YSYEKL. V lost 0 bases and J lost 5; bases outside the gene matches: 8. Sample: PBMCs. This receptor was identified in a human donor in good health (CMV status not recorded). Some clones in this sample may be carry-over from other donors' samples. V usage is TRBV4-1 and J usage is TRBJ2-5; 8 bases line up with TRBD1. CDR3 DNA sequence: TGCGCCAGCAGCCAAGATCTTGGGGACAGGCCGGAGACCCAGTACTTC. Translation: CASSQDLGDRPETQYF.